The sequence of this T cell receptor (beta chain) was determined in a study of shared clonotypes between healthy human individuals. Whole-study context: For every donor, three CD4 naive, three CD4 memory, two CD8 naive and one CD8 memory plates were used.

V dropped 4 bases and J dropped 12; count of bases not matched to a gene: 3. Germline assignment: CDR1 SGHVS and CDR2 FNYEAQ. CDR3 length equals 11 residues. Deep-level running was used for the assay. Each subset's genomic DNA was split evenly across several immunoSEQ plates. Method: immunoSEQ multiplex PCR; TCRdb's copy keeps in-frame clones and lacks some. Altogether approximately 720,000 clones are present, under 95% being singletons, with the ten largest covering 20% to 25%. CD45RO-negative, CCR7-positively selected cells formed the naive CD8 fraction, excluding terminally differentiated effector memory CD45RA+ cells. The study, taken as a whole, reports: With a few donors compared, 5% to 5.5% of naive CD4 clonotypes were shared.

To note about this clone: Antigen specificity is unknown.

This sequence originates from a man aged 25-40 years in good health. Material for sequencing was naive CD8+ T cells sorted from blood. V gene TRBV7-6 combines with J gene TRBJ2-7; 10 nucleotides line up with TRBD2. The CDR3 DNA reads TGTGCCAGCAGCTCTAGCGGGAGTACGTACTTC. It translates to CASSSSGSTYF.